Below, 13 T cell receptor beta chains from the same sample are listed, as sequenced in a study of blood T cell repertoires in COVID-19. Clones were read by immunoSEQ multiplex PCR, and TCRdb kept only the in-frame ones, dropping some. The sample holds roughly 300,000 clones; around 86% are singletons and the top ten take about 1.7%. The sample was peripheral blood. The source of these receptors is a woman in her 50s with acute or convalescent COVID-19.

The rearrangement uses TRBV7-9 and TRBJ1-2, with TRBD1 matching over 7 bases. The CDR3 is 17 residues long. The ends lost 3 bases at V and 3 bases at J; junction bases unmatched: 13. Germline CDR1 SEHNR, CDR2 FQNEAQ (reference sequence). The CDR3 spells CASSFWTGGEVDYGYTF. CDR3 sequence (DNA): TGTGCCAGCAGCTTCTGGACAGGTGGCGAGGTTGACTATGGCTACACCTTC.

This chain links TRBV3-1 (or the pseudogene TRBV3-2) with TRBJ2-7; the D gene is possibly TRBD2 (5 bases). V was pared by 1 base and J by 0 bases, with 16 bases between. This CDR3 contains 17 residues. Germline V CDR1 and CDR2: LGHDT, YNNKEL (reference sequence). CDR3 bases: TGTGCCAGCAGCCAAGGAGGAGGCCATTGGGGCTCCTACGAGCAGTACTTC. Translating gives CASSQGGGHWGSYEQYF.

This chain uses TRBV6-6 with TRBJ1-1, with 7 bases identical to TRBD1. The CDR3 contains 13 residues. The V and J ends lost 5 bases and 5 bases, in that order; junction bases with no gene match: 5. Germline V gene lookup returns CDR1 MNHNY and CDR2 SVGAGI (reference sequence). The CDR3 region is CASSQTGRTEAFF. CDR3 bases: TGTGCCAGCAGTCAGACAGGGAGGACTGAAGCTTTCTTT.

The chain employs TRBV5-4 and TRBJ2-3, with TRBD2 matching 11 bases. The germline V gene encodes CDR1 SGHNT and CDR2 YYREEE (reference sequence). The CDR3 is 16 amino acids. Germline trimming cut 2 bases from V and 6 bases from J; bases unmatched to any gene: 8. The CDR3 DNA sequence: TGTGCCAGCAGCTTCTACCTAGCGGGAGGCTCGGATACGCAGTATTTT. Translation gives CASSFYLAGGSDTQYF.

The rearrangement uses TRBV7-3 and TRBJ2-1; 14 bases line up with TRBD2. The CDR3 extends over 16 amino acids. Losses at the gene ends were 6 bases for V and 1 base for J; bases not matched to a gene: 2. Germline CDR1 is SGHTA and CDR2 is FQGTGA. DNA of the CDR3: TGTGCCAGCAGTCGGACTAGCGGGGGGTCCTACAATGAGCAGTTCTTC. Translated: CASSRTSGGSYNEQFF.

V and J are TRBV7-2 and TRBJ2-3; 9 positions agree with TRBD2. This CDR3 comprises 15 residues. CDR1 and CDR2 from the germline V gene are SGHTA and FQGNSA. Losses at the gene ends were 1 base for V and 6 bases for J; bases not matched to a gene: 5. CDR3 in DNA: TGTGCCAGCAGCTTAGAAGAAGCGGGAGGTGATACGCAGTATTTT. Protein: CASSLEEAGGDTQYF.

V usage is TRBV24-1 and J usage is TRBJ2-3; TRBD2 matches at 8 bases. V trimming: 8 bases; J trimming: 4 bases; junction bases outside the gene matches: 7. Germline assignment: CDR1 KGHDR and CDR2 SFDVKD. This CDR3 contains 14 residues. CDR3 sequence reads: CATKTAGESDTQYF. Written as DNA, the CDR3 is TGTGCCACCAAAACAGCGGGAGAGTCAGATACGCAGTATTTT.

V usage is TRBV18 and J usage is TRBJ2-2; D gene ambiguous. CDR3 size: 14 residues. Germline V lookup: CDR1 KGHSH, CDR2 LQKENI. Trimming took off 1 base at V and 6 bases at J, with 9 bases between the two ends. CDR3 in amino acids: CASSPRSEPGELFF. For the CDR3, the DNA is TGTGCCAGCTCACCACGATCCGAGCCCGGGGAGCTGTTTTTT.

V and J are TRBV15 and TRBJ2-7; TRBD2 aligns across 9 bases. The CDR3 extends over 15 amino acids. J lost 0 bases, V lost 5 bases, and 5 bases had no gene match. The germline gives CDR1 LNHNV, CDR2 YYDKDF (reference sequence). The CDR3 sequence: CATSFASGNSYEQYF. CDR3 coding DNA: TGTGCCACCAGCTTTGCTAGCGGGAACTCCTACGAGCAGTACTTC. Full variable domain (rest looked up from reference TRBV15 and TRBJ2-7): DAMVIQNPRYQVTQFGKPVTLSCSQTLNHNVMYWYQQKSSQAPKLLFHYYDKDFNNEADTPDNFQSRRPNTSFCFLDIRSPGLGDTAMYLCATSFASGNSYEQYFGPGTRLTVT.

This sequence joins TRBV2 and TRBJ2-7, with 16 bases fitting TRBD2. J was trimmed by 2 bases and V by 2 bases; bases with no gene match: 3. The CDR3 consists of 17 residues. Germline CDR1 SNHLY, CDR2 FYNNEI. The CDR3 DNA sequence: TGTGCCAGCAGTGAATTGGGACTAGCGGGAGGGGCCTACGAGCAGTACTTC. It yields the protein CASSELGLAGGAYEQYF.

The rearrangement uses TRBV7-9 and TRBJ2-3; a possible D gene is TRBD2 (5 bases). Germline V CDR1 and CDR2: SEHNR, FQNEAQ (reference sequence). CDR3 length: 16 residues. The V end lost 1 base, the J end lost 2 bases, and 13 bases lay between the germline ends. The CDR3 bases are TGTGCCAGCAGCTTAGACAGCATTCGGGACACAGATACGCAGTATTTT. This codes for CASSLDSIRDTDTQYF.

V is TRBV7-3 and J is TRBJ2-7; D is unresolved. The CDR3 loop spans 13 amino acids. In germline, CDR1 is SGHTA, CDR2 FQGTGA. Trimming removed 5 bases from V and 4 bases from J, with 12 bases in between. CDR3 bases: TGTGCCAGCAGCCTATCCCCGGGTTACGAGCAGTACTTC. It translates to CASSLSPGYEQYF.

V gene TRBV24-1 combines with J gene TRBJ2-3, with TRBD2 matching 8 bases. CDR1 and CDR2 (germline): KGHDR, SFDVKD. The CDR3 spans 15 residues. V shed 4 bases and J 0 bases; nucleotides not matched to a gene: 2. CDR3 nucleotide sequence: TGTGCCACCAGTGAGGGGACTAGTAGCACAGATACGCAGTATTTT. Protein product: CATSEGTSSTDTQYF.